A selection of T cell receptor beta chains follows, all from one sample in a study of graft-versus-host responses after intestinal transplantation. Using immunoSEQ multiplex PCR, the repertoire was profiled, and TCRdb retains in-frame clones only, with some absent. The profile shows about 88,000 clones, 85% to 95% of them singletons. Antigens of these TCRs are unknown. The input for sequencing was unstimulated CD4+ T cells sorted from spleen or lymph node cells, taken before transplant. These TCRs come from a human donor who was the organ donor for an intestinal transplant. Both conserved end residues are part of each CDR3. A D gene is named only where the DNA matches it firmly. Clone size is shown for a subset of rows, as once, few, many or a class of expanded clone.

V,D,size,J,CDR3,DNA
TRBV5-1,.,few,TRBJ2-5,CASSWGLADQETQYF,TGCGCCAGCAGCTGGGGGCTGGCCGACCAAGAGACCCAGTACTTC
TRBV30,.,.,TRBJ2-3,CAWGRTIYTDTQYF,TGTGCCTGGGGCCGGACAATTTACACAGATACGCAGTATTTT
TRBV11-3,.,.,TRBJ2-7,CASSLEFGGNYEQYF,TGTGCCAGCAGCTTAGAATTCGGAGGGAACTACGAGCAGTACTTC
TRBV4-1,.,once,TRBJ2-7,CASSQTGLLDYYEQYF,TGCGCCAGCAGCCAGACGGGGTTGCTCGATTATTACGAGCAGTACTTC
TRBV6-1,TRBD1,.,TRBJ2-1,CASIDWGQVYNEQFF,TGTGCCAGCATTGATTGGGGACAGGTCTACAATGAGCAGTTCTTC
TRBV5-4,.,.,TRBJ1-5,CARKRAENNQPQHF,TGTGCCAGGAAACGAGCGGAGAACAATCAGCCCCAGCATTTT
TRBV23-1,TRBD2,.,TRBJ2-7,CASSQKGTSFPYEQYF,TGCGCCAGCAGTCAAAAGGGGACTAGCTTCCCCTACGAGCAGTACTTC
TRBV11-2,.,.,TRBJ1-4,CASSSTGSRLVSEKLFF,TGTGCCAGCAGCTCAACGGGGTCCCGGCTGGTTAGTGAAAAACTGTTTTTT
TRBV29-1,TRBD1,.,TRBJ1-5,CSVGQGGGQPQHF,TGCAGCGTTGGACAGGGGGGGGGTCAGCCCCAGCATTTT
TRBV19,.,.,TRBJ1-5,CASRMDGMYQPQHF,TGTGCCAGTAGGATGGACGGGATGTACCAGCCCCAGCATTTT
TRBV4-1,.,.,TRBJ2-2,CASSQFPDRFTGELFF,TGCGCCAGCAGCCAATTCCCCGACAGATTCACCGGGGAGCTGTTTTTT
TRBV18,.,.,TRBJ1-1,CASSPSMGSLDTEAFF,TGTGCCAGCTCACCATCTATGGGGAGTTTAGACACTGAAGCTTTCTTT
TRBV5-3,.,.,TRBJ2-5,CARSLSTQNRRETQYF,TGTGCCAGAAGCTTAAGTACTCAAAATCGCCGAGAGACCCAGTACTTC
TRBV6-5,.,.,TRBJ1-3,CASSYLPRIGNTIYF,TGTGCCAGCAGTTACCTTCCGCGGATAGGAAACACCATATATTTT
TRBV5-1,.,.,TRBJ2-7,CASSSFYEQYF,TGCGCCAGCAGCTCGTTCTACGAGCAGTACTTC
TRBV29-1,TRBD1,few,TRBJ1-1,CSVASQGATTPGDTEAFF,TGCAGCGTTGCTTCACAGGGGGCGACAACCCCTGGGGACACTGAAGCTTTCTTT
TRBV30,.,.,TRBJ2-2,CAWSDGWEDTGELFF,TGTGCCTGGAGTGACGGGTGGGAGGACACCGGGGAGCTGTTTTTT
TRBV6-6,TRBD2,.,TRBJ2-7,CASSYSIRAGPHEQYF,TGTGCCAGCAGTTACTCGATTCGAGCGGGGCCCCACGAGCAGTACTTC
TRBV5-4,TRBD2,few,TRBJ2-7,CARITSGSLIREQYF,TGTGCCAGAATTACTAGCGGGAGCCTCATAAGGGAGCAGTACTTC
TRBV10-1,.,.,TRBJ1-5,CASSQNQPQHF,TGCGCCAGCAGTCAAAATCAGCCCCAGCATTTT